The following is a TCR beta chain sequence with its context. The antigen remains unidentified. The assay was immunoSEQ multiplex PCR, and TCRdb's table has in-frame clones only and misses some. The top ten clones hold roughly 0.35% of a sample with about 85,000 clones, around 90% of them seen once. The data were taken from a study of OX40 agonist ivuxolimab in advanced cancers. In the study overall: Therapy given before enrollment (anti-PD-1, anti-PD-L1 or anti-CTLA-4) was allowed, and roughly 41% had some. General observations from the study: Within 6 weeks, CD4+ and CD8+ blood T cells expanded clonally at 0.1 to 3.0 mg/kg. Low normalized T-cell clonal expansion was additionally recorded for some nonresponders. Relative to CD4+, CD8+ T cells held more expanded clones on average.

The specimen comprised CD4+ or CD8+ T cells sorted from blood, sampled in a trial of the OX40 agonist ivuxolimab. This TCR derives from an adult with an advanced solid tumor such as melanoma, head and neck, liver or kidney cancer.

The CDR3 DNA follows: TGTGCCAGCAGCGCGGGACAGGGGATTGTGGACACTGAAGCTTTCTTT. It is translated as CASSAGQGIVDTEAFF. The chain recombines TRBV5-4 with TRBJ1-1, with 10 bases aligning to TRBD1. The V and J ends lost 4 bases and 3 bases, in that order; junction bases with no gene match: 9. The germline V gene encodes CDR1 SGHNT and CDR2 YYREEE (reference sequence). This CDR3 has 16 residues.